The 18 T cell receptor beta chains in this list originate from one sample, sequenced in a study of cytomegalovirus exposure and HLA in healthy donors. Vbeta (60) and Jbeta (13) primers were used in the PCR. The data were produced by immunoSEQ multiplex PCR, yet TCRdb's version contains in-frame clones alone and is incomplete. The sample has approximately 100,000 clones, more than 80% seen once. Sequenced sample: PBMCs. Receptor source: a man aged 25 to 45 in good health and CMV-seronegative.

J is TRBJ1-6 and V is TRBV27; 10 positions match TRBD1. V lost 6 bases to trimming and J lost 6 bases; unmatched junction nucleotides: 11. The CDR3 runs to 17 residues. Germline loops: CDR1 MNHEY, CDR2 SMNVEV (reference sequence). CDR3 bases: TGTGCCAGCAGGAGGACAGGGGGATTCATAGGTAATTCACCCCTCCACTTT. Translated, it gives CASRRTGGFIGNSPLHF.

This clone showed up just once. The V and J genes are TRBV21-1 and TRBJ1-1. TRBV21-1 is designated a pseudogene. The CDR3 runs to 15 residues. The CDR3 is CASSKGEAWDTEAFF. CDR3 bases: TGTGCCAGCAGCAAAGGCGAGGCCTGGGACACTGAAGCTTTCTTT.

Comments on this clone: This is likely a read error, given that the CDR3 carries no conserved phenylalanine or tryptophan at its end. The gene calls are TRBV29-1 and TRBJ2-2, with a tentative D call TRBD2 (6 bases). The germline V and J ends were trimmed by 6 bases and 11 bases, with 10 bases remaining between them. This CDR3 comprises 10 residues. The germline gives CDR1 SQVTM, CDR2 ANQGSEA. DNA of the CDR3: TGCAGCGTACGGGACTCCGAGCTGTTTGTT. Its protein is CSVRDSELFV.

The CDR3 loop reads CASSPRRGANTGELFF. The CDR3 bases are TGTGCCAGCTCCCCCCGCAGGGGAGCGAACACCGGGGAGCTGTTTTTT. The V gene is TRBV18, the J gene TRBJ2-2; tentatively, D is TRBD1 (6 bases). The CDR3 runs 16 residues. Trimming removed 6 bases at V and 0 bases at J, with 14 bases between. Germline-derived CDR1 and CDR2 are KGHSH and LQKENI.

The rearrangement links TRBV29-1 to TRBJ2-1; weak D call: TRBD2 (6 bases). Trimming removed 7 bases at V and 6 bases at J, with 19 bases between. Looked up from germline, CDR1 is SQVTM and CDR2 is ANQGSEA. The CDR3 has 14 amino acids. The CDR3 nucleotides are TGCAGCGGACTCCGGGACTCAAGCCCCAATGAGCAGTTCTTC. It encodes CSGLRDSSPNEQFF.

The rearrangement uses TRBV15 and TRBJ2-7; D unclear. The CDR3 is 15 amino acids. Germline CDR1 reads LNHNV; CDR2 reads YYDKDF (reference sequence). Trimming cost V 0 bases and J 2 bases, with 11 bases left between them. The CDR3: CATSRDYGSTYEQYF. CDR3 coding DNA: TGTGCCACCAGCAGAGATTATGGCTCCACCTACGAGCAGTACTTC.

J is TRBJ1-2 and V is TRBV10-3, with D possibly matching TRBD1 (5 bases). This CDR3 comprises 13 residues. With 2 bases removed from V and 3 bases from J, the gap between germline ends came to 7 bases. Germline V CDR1 and CDR2: ENHRY, SYGVKD. DNA for the CDR3: TGTGCCATCAGTGAGGGACAAGACTATGGCTACACCTTC. Protein product: CAISEGQDYGYTF.

The chain links TRBV6-1 to TRBJ2-7; D is perhaps TRBD1 (6 bases). This CDR3 has 14 amino acids. Germline CDR1 and CDR2: MNHNS and SASEGT. V dropped 7 bases and J dropped 2 bases, with 15 bases sitting between them. This chain's CDR3 is CASINRVHPYEQYF. Here the CDR3 DNA reads TGTGCCAGCATCAACAGGGTCCATCCCTACGAGCAGTACTTC.

The rearrangement uses TRBV27 and TRBJ2-3; D unclear. The germline gives CDR1 MNHEY, CDR2 SMNVEV (reference sequence). V was cut by 10 bases and J by 4 bases, with 9 bases left in between. There are 11 residues in the CDR3. The CDR3 coding sequence is TGTGCCATTAAAGCTCCAGATACGCAGTATTTT. This encodes CAIKAPDTQYF.

This clone appeared once. The chain joins TRBV7-9 to TRBJ1-1, with 11 bases aligning to TRBD1. This CDR3 has 14 residues. The V segment lost 5 bases and the J segment 4 bases; nucleotides outside the gene matches: 3. The germline V gene has CDR1 SEHNR and CDR2 FQNEAQ (reference sequence). CDR3 in amino acids: CASSRTGGVTEAFF. The CDR3 DNA sequence: TGTGCCAGCAGCCGGACAGGGGGCGTCACTGAAGCTTTCTTT.

V usage is TRBV4-1 and J usage is TRBJ2-3; 8 nucleotides agree with TRBD1. CDR1 and CDR2 (germline): MGHRA, YSYEKL. V lost 3 bases, J lost 2 bases, and 13 bases stayed unmatched. This CDR3 has 18 residues. For the CDR3, the DNA is TGCGCCAGCAGCCAGCAGCAGGGGGCGCTGGGGCTCACAGATACGCAGTATTTT. This encodes CASSQQQGALGLTDTQYF.

This chain uses TRBV4-2 with TRBJ2-7; maybe TRBD2 (5 bases). CDR3 length equals 14 residues. Trimming pared 4 bases from V and 0 bases from J, leaving 10 bases between. Looked up from germline, CDR1 is LGHNA and CDR2 is YNFKEQ. CDR3 loop: CASSREGLSYEQYF. In DNA, the CDR3 is TGTGCCAGCAGCCGTGAGGGCCTCTCCTACGAGCAGTACTTC.

The V and J genes are TRBV4-2 and TRBJ2-3, with TRBD2 as a possible D gene (5 bases). The ends were cut back, 4 bases at V and 0 bases at J, with 8 bases in the middle. Germline V CDR1 and CDR2: LGHNA, YNFKEQ. The length of the CDR3 is 14 residues. The CDR3: CASSPRTSTDTQYF. The CDR3 DNA is TGTGCCAGCAGCCCCCGGACTAGCACAGATACGCAGTATTTT.

CDR3 coding DNA: TGCGCCAGCAGCCAAGATTGGACTAGCGGGAGGGCCGGTGAGACCCAGTACTTC. This translates into CASSQDWTSGRAGETQYF. This chain uses TRBV4-3 with TRBJ2-5; 15 bases match TRBD2. CDR1 and CDR2 from the germline V gene are LGHNA and YSLEER. The V segment lost 0 bases and the J segment 5 bases; nucleotides outside the gene matches: 7. The CDR3 runs 18 residues.

The rearrangement joins TRBV27 to TRBJ2-5; 7 bases fit TRBD1. V was pared by 2 bases and J by 3 bases, with 6 bases of the junction left unmatched. Germline values: CDR1 MNHEY, CDR2 SMNVEV (reference sequence). This CDR3 spans 15 amino acids. The CDR3 protein is CASSLPGQPKETQYF. CDR3 nucleotides: TGTGCCAGCAGTTTACCGGGACAGCCTAAAGAGACCCAGTACTTC.

The V gene is TRBV7-2, the J gene TRBJ2-5, with 8 positions matching TRBD2. Germline CDR1 SGHTA, CDR2 FQGNSA. The junction had 7 bases not matched to a gene; V was cut back by 8 bases and J by 2 bases. This CDR3 has 14 amino acids. CDR3 sequence reads: CASQIAGNQETQYF. The CDR3 nucleotides read TGTGCCAGCCAGATAGCGGGAAATCAAGAGACCCAGTACTTC.

The rearrangement links TRBV7-9 to TRBJ1-3, with D perhaps TRBD1 (6 bases). CDR1 and CDR2 (germline): SEHNR, FQNEAQ (reference sequence). CDR3 length: 16 residues. The V end lost 6 bases, the J end lost 5 bases, and 20 bases lay between the germline ends. CDR3 region: CASRGPIQGVRNTIYF. Here the CDR3 DNA reads TGTGCCAGCAGAGGACCTATACAGGGAGTTAGAAACACCATATATTTT. Looking up the rest from reference TRBV7-9 and TRBJ1-3 gives the full variable domain: DTGVSQNPRHKITKRGQNVTFRCDPISEHNRLYWYRQTLGQGPEFLTYFQNEAQLEKSRLLSDRFSAERPKGSFSTLEIQRTEQGDSAMYLCASRGPIQGVRNTIYFGEGSWLTVV.

This clone showed up just once. The junction differs from germline at one of its ends, possibly a read error. V and J are TRBV7-7 and TRBJ2-5; D is ambiguous. Germline V gene sequence: CDR1 SSHAT, CDR2 FNYEAQ (reference sequence). The CDR3 covers 13 residues. The DNA of the CDR3 is TGTGCTAGCAGCTTAGTAGCCCAAGAGACCCAGTACTTC. Protein sequence: CASSLVAQETQYF. Supplemented by reference TRBV7-7 and TRBJ2-5, the full variable domain reads GAGVSQSPRYKVTKRGQDVTLRCDPISSHATLYWYQQALGQGPEFLTYFNYEAQPDKSGLPSDRFSAERPEGSISTLTIQRTEQRDSAMYRCASSLVAQETQYFGPGTRLLVL.